Listed here are 13 T cell receptor beta chains from one sample, sequenced in a study of shared clonotypes between healthy human individuals. Profiled with immunoSEQ multiplex PCR; TCRdb holds only in-frame clones, not every one. The table shows roughly 1,100,000 clones, with about 80% occurring only once. Sample: memory CD4+ T cells sorted from blood. Regarding subset: CD45RA-negative fraction. These receptors came from a man aged 18 to 30 in good health.

The CDR3 reads CAISESISSVLLRQFF. For the CDR3, the DNA is TGTGCCATCAGTGAGTCGATTTCTAGTGTCCTCTTGAGACAGTTCTTC. The chain uses TRBV10-3 and TRBJ2-1; D call uncertain. This CDR3 is 16 amino acids long. Trimming removed 0 bases from V and 13 bases from J, with 22 bases in between. Germline lookup yields CDR1 ENHRY and CDR2 SYGVKD.

The V call is TRBV11-3, the J call TRBJ2-3; maybe TRBD1 (5 bases). Per the germline V gene, CDR1 is SGHNT and CDR2 is YENEEA. CDR3 length equals 15 residues. V was cut by 1 base and J by 0 bases, with 8 bases left in between. DNA for the CDR3: TGTGCCAGCAGCTTAGCGGCAGGGAGCACAGATACGCAGTATTTT. This gives the protein CASSLAAGSTDTQYF.

Points on this clone: The sample holds other DNA sequences that translate to the same CDR3. V is TRBV18 and J is TRBJ2-5; D gene ambiguous. The CDR3 is 14 amino acids. Trimming cost V 1 base and J 2 bases, with 8 bases left between them. The germline gives CDR1 KGHSH, CDR2 LQKENI. CDR3 region: CASSPQYGQETQYF. In nucleotides, the CDR3 is TGTGCCAGCTCACCACAGTACGGACAAGAGACCCAGTACTTC.

The chain combines TRBV28 with TRBJ1-6; 7 bases are a match to TRBD1. CDR1 and CDR2 (germline): MDHEN, SYDVKM. This CDR3 has 14 amino acids. Trimming at V came to 7 bases and at J to 5 bases, leaving 5 bases not matched to a gene. The CDR3 sequence: CASIRGGNNSPLHF. The CDR3 DNA follows: TGTGCCAGCATCAGGGGGGGAAATAATTCACCCCTCCACTTT.

V is TRBV2 and J is TRBJ1-2; the D is unclear. The V end was cut by 6 bases, the J end by 4 bases, with 9 bases between. The CDR3 consists of 12 residues. CDR1 is SNHLY, CDR2 FYNNEI, per germline. This CDR3 is CASSGELYGYTF. DNA for the CDR3: TGTGCCAGCAGCGGGGAACTCTATGGCTACACCTTC.

The chain links TRBV6-1 to TRBJ1-2; 12 nucleotides match TRBD1. Losses at the gene ends were 2 bases for V and 9 bases for J; bases not matched to a gene: 4. Germline V CDR1 and CDR2: MNHNS, SASEGT. This CDR3 contains 14 residues. CDR3 sequence (DNA): TGTGCCAGCAGTGAAAGGGGACAGGGGGCTCGCTACACCTTC. This gives the protein CASSERGQGARYTF.

The V and J genes are TRBV30 and TRBJ2-7, with 8 bases identical to TRBD2. CDR3 length: 14 amino acids. Trimming cost V 3 bases and J 4 bases; bases outside gene matches: 8. Germline CDR1 reads GTSNPN; CDR2 reads SVGIG (reference sequence). This CDR3 is CAWRIGGAGYEQYF. The CDR3 coding sequence is TGTGCCTGGAGAATCGGGGGGGCTGGGTACGAGCAGTACTTC.

V is TRBV6-6 and J is TRBJ2-1, with D unclear. Between the trimmed V and J ends, which lost 5 bases and 0 bases, there was a span of 14 bases. Looked up from germline, CDR1 is MNHNY and CDR2 is SVGAGI (reference sequence). The length of the CDR3 is 16 residues. CDR3 residues: CASSPLATSSYNEQFF. The CDR3 nucleotides read TGTGCCAGCAGTCCACTGGCGACGAGCTCCTACAATGAGCAGTTCTTC.

This clone has a single count. The rearrangement links TRBV27 to TRBJ1-1, with D unclear. V was pared by 5 bases and J by 4 bases, with 11 bases between. The CDR3 is 13 amino acids. CDR1 is MNHEY, CDR2 SMNVEV, per germline (reference sequence). CDR3 DNA: TGTGCCAGCAGTGTGATCGGCGGCACTGAAGCTTTCTTT. Its protein product is CASSVIGGTEAFF.

The gene calls are TRBV5-4 and TRBJ2-2; 8 bases align to TRBD2. Germline V gene sequence: CDR1 SGHNT, CDR2 YYREEE (reference sequence). Losses at the gene ends were 4 bases for V and 4 bases for J; bases not matched to a gene: 9. The CDR3 loop spans 16 amino acids. The CDR3 nucleotides read TGTGCCAGCAGCCCAAACGGGGGGGCAGGCACCGGGGAGCTGTTTTTT. It encodes CASSPNGGAGTGELFF.

The V and J genes are TRBV2 and TRBJ2-3; D uncertain. Trimming left V 7 bases short and J 2 bases short, with 13 bases between. Germline CDR1 and CDR2: SNHLY and FYNNEI. The CDR3 is made up of 14 amino acids. The CDR3, as DNA: TGTGCCAGCAATCGACAACTCTACACAGATACGCAGTATTTT. Translated: CASNRQLYTDTQYF.

This clone turned up a few times. The genes are TRBV9 and TRBJ1-6; the match to TRBD1 covers 8 bases. The CDR3 covers 15 residues. The ends lost 7 bases at V and 0 bases at J; junction bases unmatched: 3. Germline CDR1 and CDR2: SGDLS and YYNGEE. The CDR3 DNA reads as TGTGCCAGCGGGGACAGGAGCTCCTATAATTCACCCCTCCACTTT. It is translated as CASGDRSSYNSPLHF.

The J gene is TRBJ2-3, the V gene TRBV11-1; D remains unclear. Per the germline V gene, CDR1 is SGHAT and CDR2 is FQDESV (reference sequence). V was cut by 1 base and J by 4 bases, with 9 bases left in between. The CDR3 covers 14 residues. The CDR3 DNA sequence: TGTGCCAGCAGCTTAGGGGGTGGCGCAGATACGCAGTATTTT. Protein product: CASSLGGGADTQYF.